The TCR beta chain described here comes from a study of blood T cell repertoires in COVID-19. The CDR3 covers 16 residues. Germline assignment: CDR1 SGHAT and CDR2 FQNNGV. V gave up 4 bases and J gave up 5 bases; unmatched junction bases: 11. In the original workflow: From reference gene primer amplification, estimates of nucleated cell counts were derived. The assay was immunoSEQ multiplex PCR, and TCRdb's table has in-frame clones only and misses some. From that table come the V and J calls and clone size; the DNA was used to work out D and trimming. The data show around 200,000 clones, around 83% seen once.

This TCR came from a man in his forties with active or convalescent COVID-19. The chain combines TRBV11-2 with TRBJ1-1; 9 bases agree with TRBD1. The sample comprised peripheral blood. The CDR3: CASSWGPGTGSTEAFF. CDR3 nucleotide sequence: TGTGCCAGCAGCTGGGGACCCGGGACAGGGTCGACTGAAGCTTTCTTT.